This T cell receptor beta chain was documented in a study of cytomegalovirus exposure and HLA in healthy donors. The study's findings and limits: Indistinguishability led to the exclusion of some V segments, TRBV6-2 and TRBV6-3 included.

Note on this clone: The antigen is not known.

The CDR3 is made up of 13 amino acids. Trimming took 9 bases from V and 3 from J; bases not matched to a gene: 5. Germline V lookup: CDR1 LGHNT, CDR2 FRNRAP. With 60 Vbeta and 13 Jbeta primers, the PCR was carried out. Assay used: immunoSEQ multiplex PCR; TCRdb lists only in-frame clones, some missing. The table lists about 170,000 clones, 79% of them singletons. The sequenced sample was PBMCs. The V call is TRBV12-5, the J call TRBJ2-7; 10 nucleotides match TRBD2. This TCR was sampled from a woman in her 50s in good health and CMV-seronegative. The CDR3 DNA is TGTGCTAGCAAGGCTAGCGGGAGCTACGAGCAGTACTTC. Protein: CASKASGSYEQYF. Drawing the rest from reference TRBV12-5 and TRBJ2-7, the complete variable domain is DARVTQTPRHKVTEMGQEVTMRCQPILGHNTVFWYRQTMMQGLELLAYFRNRAPLDDSGMPKDRFSAEMPDATLATLKIQPSEPRDSAVYFCASKASGSYEQYFGPGTRLTVT.